Listed here is a single T cell receptor beta chain. This clone was counted a few times. What antigen it recognizes has not been identified. Base qualities were left out, and no much larger clone turns up one base away. The data stem from a study of cytomegalovirus exposure and HLA in healthy donors (dated by TCRdb to about 2017). Study-wide context: An earlier analysis of around 600 of the donors reported 250 to 350 Gb of sequence data and more than 90 million unique TCR beta sequences from around 200 million T cells. About 300 gigabases of sequencing data and 78 million or so unique TCR sequences were included in an early release covering around 600 HLA-typed donors. Among the roughly 410 genotyped donors, approximately 81% belonged to the genetic ancestry cluster associated with self-reported Caucasian donors. The aim of the study was to test whether cataloging public T cell receptors could identify signatures of past pathogen exposure. The T cell repertoires of some 670 subjects were profiled by immunosequencing and related to cytomegalovirus serostatus. Along with the approximately 670-subject first cohort, a separate validation cohort of 120 different subjects was used. To predict cytomegalovirus infection status, the study brought together high-throughput TCR immunosequencing, statistical association of individual TCRs with disease status, and machine learning. A later analysis re-examined previously published TCR beta repertoires from around 670 donors and added high-resolution HLA genotyping to investigate patterns of TCR occurrence. Rather than drawing on any new phenotypic data, the later analysis identified candidate immune exposures from TCR beta sequences and the way those sequences occurred across donors. To decide whether each TCR beta V gene segment behaved as functional or pseudogenic, an earlier analysis of 587 of the donors relied on high-throughput TCR beta sequencing. Donor age, sex, ethnicity and CMV serostatus were collected together with the repertoire data. A later genetic analysis took genome-wide SNP genotypes for about three fifths of the 666 donors and used that subset as a discovery cohort. All discovery cohort repertoires had been generated on a single sequencing platform. Class I and class II HLA loci were covered by the typing at four-digit resolution. The number of typed donors differed by locus: about 620-640 for A, B, C, DRB1 and DQB1; 522 for DQA1; 606 for DPA1; and 450 to 480 for DPB1. Five DR-DQ haplotypes were handled as single units for association and clustering, since linkage in the cohort was strong. On average, roughly 240,000 unique TCR beta nucleotide sequences were sequenced per donor among a few hundred genotyped donors of the cohort, with roughly 18% of those sequences being non-productive.

Preparation of the library involved the immunoSEQ multiplex PCR assay. For the multiplex PCR, a mixture combining 60 forward primers for TCR Vbeta segments and 13 reverse primers for TCR Jbeta segments was used. The CDR3 region of rearranged TCR beta genes was amplified from genomic DNA by a multiplex PCR assay. Amplified TCR beta libraries were sequenced as 87-base-pair reads on the Illumina HiSeq System. As for the original processing: Across the 670 or so repertoires, a later analysis counted 75 million to 90 million unique TCR beta chains, approximately 12 million of which were shared by at least two donors. A nearest-neighbor algorithm error-corrected the raw reads and collapsed the reads into unique sequences, merging closely related sequences to remove PCR and sequencing errors. V, D and J gene segments were assigned by aligning CDR3 sequences to IMGT reference sequences. For a sequence to be retained, a match of at least six nucleotides was required to both a V gene segment and a J gene segment. A rearrangement counted as productive if the CDR3 had no stop codons and remained in frame with V and J, and every other rearrangement counted as non-productive. Following IMGT convention, CDR3 was defined as the stretch from the second conserved V-encoded cysteine up to the conserved J-encoded phenylalanine. The earlier analysis of 587 of the donors excluded any sequence lacking an unambiguous match to a single V gene segment. An earlier analysis of several hundred of the donors classified V segments as functional when productive rearrangements were above 56.7% and as segregating when the standard deviation between donors was above 5%. A statistical classification framework was built to diagnose cytomegalovirus status from the catalog of TCR beta chain sequences. V and J gene assignment, in a later analysis, came from comparing TCR nucleotide sequences with IMGT/GENE-DB human TR gene sequences. The TCRdist pipeline was used in a later analysis to assign CDR3 sequences and most-parsimonious VDJ recombination scenarios. In a later analysis, each TCR beta chain was defined by its CDR3 amino acid sequence together with its V-gene family, and reads lacking a unique V-gene family were excluded. A later analysis removed 550 to 700 highly shared, low-generation-probability nucleotide sequences to deal with suspected cross-contamination and a sequencing artifact. For each public chain, a later analysis derived a clonal expansion index from normalized ranks of inferred template counts within each repertoire. Generation probabilities in a later analysis came from a VDJ recombination model fitted to out-of-frame rearrangements, and those results were checked against IGoR. A later analysis scored TCR-TCR, TCR-HLA and TCR-CMV co-occurrence with hypergeometric tests, applying a repertoire-size bias correction to TCR pairs. To estimate false discovery rates, a later analysis permuted the HLA or CMV assignments 20 times. In a later analysis, co-occurring TCRs were grouped using DBSCAN, with TCRdist sequence similarity added in when clustering inside HLA-allele-positive subsets. Repertoires with fewer than 30,000 or more than 120,000 public chains, plus five repertoires with anomalous nucleotide sharing, were excluded from co-occurrence clustering. Here the immuneACCESS table is served through TCRdb, limited to in-frame sequences with V and J called. Missing clones are a known gap in these copies; in checked studies unresolved V genes cover under half, and the rest lacks a known reason. That table is the source of V, J and clone size, and D and trimming were worked out from the DNA. In this sample the table shows about 130,000 clones, less than 90% of which occur a single time. The top ten clonotypes cover 1.5% of the sample.

Points the paper makes about the study in general: In a later analysis, TCR association rates were found to vary across HLA loci, with the most associated TCRs seen for DRB1 alleles and the fewest for HLA-C alleles. HLA typing was unavailable for some donors at each locus, so association tests used only the typed subset. A further reported finding was that TCR beta sequences accurately predicted the HLA-A and HLA-B alleles for most subjects in the first cohort. A later analysis found that HLA-associated TCR beta chains were more clonally expanded and had lower generation probabilities than equally common non-associated chains. Specific HLA alleles were associated with about 17,000 TCR beta sequences at a false discovery rate of 0.05 in a later analysis. Correlated functional status among segregating V segments might be attributable to linkage disequilibrium, but an unknown experimental factor could not be ruled out. In a later genetic analysis, fewer N-insertions in productive TCRs were reported among donors in an Asian-associated ancestry cluster than the roughly 700-donor mean. The earlier analysis of 450 to 700 of the donors excluded approximately 17 rarely observed V segments, including chromosome 9 orphons, because counts were too low. An earlier analysis of several hundred of the donors showed that most TCR beta V segments appeared in productive rearrangements either about 87% or about 30% of the time, which broadly matched IMGT annotations. According to a later analysis, most CMV-associated TCR beta chains appeared to be HLA-restricted, and the HLA associations seemed to be driven largely by CMV exposure. Immune exposure information for the cohort was limited to CMV serostatus. This cohort had only TCR beta chains sequenced, and the lack of alpha or paired-chain data limited which features could be detected. An association between a missense DCLRE1C variant and V-gene and J-gene trimming of TCR beta chains was found in a later genetic analysis and replicated in an independent cohort. Strong co-occurrence of HLA alleles, especially DR and DQ, made assigning TCR associations to individual alleles difficult. According to the authors, the approach could potentially be generalized to other disease states and immunological phenotypes. While some public TCRs were present in many individuals, most TCR sequences turned up only very rarely across donors. Three of the identified cytomegalovirus-associated TCR beta chains were confirmed in vitro to be specific for cytomegalovirus antigens. A later analysis reported that several top co-occurrence clusters appeared linked to parvovirus B19, influenza, CMV and Epstein-Barr virus. A cluster of highly shared sequence variants was judged likely to be a technical artifact of the sequencing pipeline. The presence/absence analyses assumed that sequencing depth was roughly uniform across donors, and that assumption may not be true. The study listed 150 to 200 TCR beta chains as associated with cytomegalovirus. The classifier was reported to diagnose cytomegalovirus status with high specificity and sensitivity in both the original and validation cohorts.

In total, around 600 healthy bone marrow donors made up the cohort. All cohort members were sampled while nominally healthy, although unrecorded immune exposures were likely present. The donor tested CMV seronegative, placing the donor among the 350 or so seronegative members of the cohort. Each donor provided a peripheral blood sample, and peripheral blood mononuclear cells were used for TCR beta sequencing. Genomic DNA was extracted from the blood cell samples with the Qiagen DNeasy Blood Extraction Kit. The material sequenced was PBMCs. The TCR was taken from a man in his forties or fifties in good health and CMV-seronegative.

Here is the DNA: TGTGCCACCGCCCAGGGGGCCAGGTATGGCTACACCTTC. Translated, it reads CATAQGARYGYTF. Here the chain combines TRBV2 and TRBJ1-2, with 8 bases matching TRBD1. In the germline V gene, CDR1 corresponds to SNHLY and CDR2 to FYNNEI. The CDR3 sequence holds 13 residues, the cysteine and phenylalanine included. Only the CDR3 region is kept as DNA, spanning 39 bases read in frame from base 1. Ends trimmed: V by 10 bases, J by 5 bases; bases unmatched to a gene: 9.